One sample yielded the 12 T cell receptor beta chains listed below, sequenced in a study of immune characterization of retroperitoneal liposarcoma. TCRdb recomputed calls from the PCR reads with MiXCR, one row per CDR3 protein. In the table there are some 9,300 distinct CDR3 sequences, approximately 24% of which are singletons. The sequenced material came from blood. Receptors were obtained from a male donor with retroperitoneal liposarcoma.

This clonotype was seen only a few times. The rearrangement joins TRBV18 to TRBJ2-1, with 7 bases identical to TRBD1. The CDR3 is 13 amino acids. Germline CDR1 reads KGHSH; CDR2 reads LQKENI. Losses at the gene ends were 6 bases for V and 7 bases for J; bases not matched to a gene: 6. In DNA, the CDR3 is TGTGCCAGCTCTCCGGGACAGAAGAATGAGCAGTTCTTC. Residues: CASSPGQKNEQFF.

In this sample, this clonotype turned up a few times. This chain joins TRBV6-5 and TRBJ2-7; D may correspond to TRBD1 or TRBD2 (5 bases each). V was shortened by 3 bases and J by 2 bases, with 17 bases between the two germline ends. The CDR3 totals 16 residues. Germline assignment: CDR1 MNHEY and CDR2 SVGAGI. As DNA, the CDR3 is TGTGCCAGCAGTTATTCGTGGGGGAGAAGCGCCTACGAGCAGTACTTC. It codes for CASSYSWGRSAYEQYF.

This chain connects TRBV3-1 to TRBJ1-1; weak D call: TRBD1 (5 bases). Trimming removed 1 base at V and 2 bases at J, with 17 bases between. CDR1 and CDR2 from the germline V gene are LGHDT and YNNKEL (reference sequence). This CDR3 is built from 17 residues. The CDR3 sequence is CASSQVISNGGNTEAFF. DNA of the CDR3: TGTGCCAGCAGCCAAGTTATCTCCAATGGGGGAAACACTGAAGCTTTCTTT. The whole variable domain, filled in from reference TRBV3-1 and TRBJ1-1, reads DTAVSQTPKYLVTQMGNDKSIKCEQNLGHDTMYWYKQDSKKFLKIMFSYNNKELIINETVPNRFSPKSPDKAHLNLHINSLELGDSAVYFCASSQVISNGGNTEAFFGQGTRLTVV.

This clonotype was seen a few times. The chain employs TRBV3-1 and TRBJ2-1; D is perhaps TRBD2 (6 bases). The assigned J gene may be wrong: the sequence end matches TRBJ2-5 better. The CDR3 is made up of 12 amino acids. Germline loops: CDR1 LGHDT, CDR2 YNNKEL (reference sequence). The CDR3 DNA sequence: TGTGCCAGCAGCCGGGACTCGTGGGCCCAGTACTTC. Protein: CASSRDSWAQYF.

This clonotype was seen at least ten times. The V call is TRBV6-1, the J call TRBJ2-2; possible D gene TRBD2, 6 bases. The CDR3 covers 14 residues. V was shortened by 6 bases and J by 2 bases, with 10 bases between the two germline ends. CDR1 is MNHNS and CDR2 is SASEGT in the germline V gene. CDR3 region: CASSLGLNTGELFF. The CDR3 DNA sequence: TGTGCCAGCAGCCTGGGACTCAACACCGGGGAGCTGTTTTTT.

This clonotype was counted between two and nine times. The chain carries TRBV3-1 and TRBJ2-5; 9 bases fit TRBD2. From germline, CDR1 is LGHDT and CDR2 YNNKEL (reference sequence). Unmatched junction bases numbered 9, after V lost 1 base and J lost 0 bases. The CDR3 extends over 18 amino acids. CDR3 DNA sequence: TGTGCCAGCAGCCAAGGGTTAAGGCTAGCGGGGTACCAAGAGACCCAGTACTTC. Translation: CASSQGLRLAGYQETQYF.

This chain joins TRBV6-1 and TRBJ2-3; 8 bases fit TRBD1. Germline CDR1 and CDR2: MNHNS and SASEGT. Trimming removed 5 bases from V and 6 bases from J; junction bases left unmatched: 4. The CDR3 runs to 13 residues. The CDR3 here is CASSPRQGDTQYF. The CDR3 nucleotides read TGTGCCAGCAGTCCCCGACAGGGGGATACGCAGTATTTT.

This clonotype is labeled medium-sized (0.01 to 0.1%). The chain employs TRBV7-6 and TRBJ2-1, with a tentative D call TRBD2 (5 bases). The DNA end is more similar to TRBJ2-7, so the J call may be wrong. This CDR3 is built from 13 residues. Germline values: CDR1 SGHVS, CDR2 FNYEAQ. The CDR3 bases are TGTGCCAGCAGCTTAAACGGAGGCAATGAGCAGTACTTC. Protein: CASSLNGGNEQYF.

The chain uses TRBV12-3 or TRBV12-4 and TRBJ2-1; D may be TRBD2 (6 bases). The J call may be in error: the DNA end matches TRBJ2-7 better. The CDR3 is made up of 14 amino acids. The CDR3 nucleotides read TGTGCCAGCAGTTTCTCCGGGAGAAGGAACGAGCAGTACTTC. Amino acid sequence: CASSFSGRRNEQYF.

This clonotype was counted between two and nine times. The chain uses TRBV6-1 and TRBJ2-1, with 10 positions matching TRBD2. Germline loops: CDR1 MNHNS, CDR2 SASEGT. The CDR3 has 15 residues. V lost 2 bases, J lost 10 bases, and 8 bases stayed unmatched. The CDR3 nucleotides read TGTGCCAGCAGTGAAAGTCTAGCGGGAGCCTACGAGCAGTTCTTC. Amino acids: CASSESLAGAYEQFF.

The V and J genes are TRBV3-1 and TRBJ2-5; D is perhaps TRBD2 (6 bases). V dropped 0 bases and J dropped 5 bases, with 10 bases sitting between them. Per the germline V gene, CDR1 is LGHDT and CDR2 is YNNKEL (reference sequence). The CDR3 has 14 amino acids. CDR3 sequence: CASSQDRGWETQYF. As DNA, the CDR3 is TGTGCCAGCAGCCAAGATCGGGGGTGGGAGACCCAGTACTTC.

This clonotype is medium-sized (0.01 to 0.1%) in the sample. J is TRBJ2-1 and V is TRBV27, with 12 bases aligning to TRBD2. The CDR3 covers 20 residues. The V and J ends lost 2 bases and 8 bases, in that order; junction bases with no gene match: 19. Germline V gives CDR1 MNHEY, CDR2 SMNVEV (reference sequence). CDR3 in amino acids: CASSLHIHPSSSGGGYEQFF. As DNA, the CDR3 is TGTGCCAGCAGTTTACATATCCATCCTAGTTCTAGCGGGGGGGGGTATGAGCAGTTCTTC.